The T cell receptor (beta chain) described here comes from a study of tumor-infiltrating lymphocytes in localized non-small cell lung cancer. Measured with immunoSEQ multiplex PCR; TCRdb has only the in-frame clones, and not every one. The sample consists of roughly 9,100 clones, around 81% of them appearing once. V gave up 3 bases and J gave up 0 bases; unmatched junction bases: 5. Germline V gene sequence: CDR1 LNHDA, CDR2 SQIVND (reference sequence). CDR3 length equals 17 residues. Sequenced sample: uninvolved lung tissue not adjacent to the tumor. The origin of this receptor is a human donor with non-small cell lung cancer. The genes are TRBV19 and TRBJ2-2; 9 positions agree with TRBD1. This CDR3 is CASSIGGQGPNTGELFF. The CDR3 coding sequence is TGTGCCAGTAGTATCGGAGGACAGGGGCCGAACACCGGGGAGCTGTTTTTT.